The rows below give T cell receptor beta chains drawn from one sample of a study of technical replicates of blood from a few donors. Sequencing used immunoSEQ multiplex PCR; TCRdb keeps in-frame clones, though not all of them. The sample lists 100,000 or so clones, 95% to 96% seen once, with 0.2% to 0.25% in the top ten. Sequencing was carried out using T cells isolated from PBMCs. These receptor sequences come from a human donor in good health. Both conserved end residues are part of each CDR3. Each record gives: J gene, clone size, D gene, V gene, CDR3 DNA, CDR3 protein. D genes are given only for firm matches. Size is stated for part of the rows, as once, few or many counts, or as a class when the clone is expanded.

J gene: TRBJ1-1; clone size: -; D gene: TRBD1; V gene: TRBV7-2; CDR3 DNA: TGTGCCAGCAGCACCCGGACAGGGGGGGGCACTGAAGCTTTCTTT; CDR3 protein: CASSTRTGGGTEAFF
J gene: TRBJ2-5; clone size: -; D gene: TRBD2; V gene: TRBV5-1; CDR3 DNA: TGCGCCAGCAGCCTAACCGGGACTAGCGAAGAGACCCAGTACTTC; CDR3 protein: CASSLTGTSEETQYF
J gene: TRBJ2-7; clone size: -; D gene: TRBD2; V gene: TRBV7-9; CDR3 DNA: TGTGCCAGCAGCCTGGGACTAGCGGGGGGGCCCGCGCAGTACTTC; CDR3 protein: CASSLGLAGGPAQYF
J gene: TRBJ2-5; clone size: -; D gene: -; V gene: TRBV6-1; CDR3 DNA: TGTGCCAGCAGTGACCTCAGGGGAAGCGAGACCCAGTACTTC; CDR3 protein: CASSDLRGSETQYF
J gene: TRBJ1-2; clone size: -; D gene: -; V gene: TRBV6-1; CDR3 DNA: TGTGCCAGCAGACCAAGCACTCATGGCTACACCTTC; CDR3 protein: CASRPSTHGYTF
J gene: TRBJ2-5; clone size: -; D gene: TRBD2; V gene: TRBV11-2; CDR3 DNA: TGTGCCAGCAGCTTAGATACGTGGGCGGGGGGCCAAGAGACCCAGTACTTC; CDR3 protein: CASSLDTWAGGQETQYF
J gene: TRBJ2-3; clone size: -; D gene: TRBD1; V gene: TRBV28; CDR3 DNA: TGTGCCAGCACCTTTACCCGGGACAGGGTGCCAGATACGCAGTATTTT; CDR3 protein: CASTFTRDRVPDTQYF
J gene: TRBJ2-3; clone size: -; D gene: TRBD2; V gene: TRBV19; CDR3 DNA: TGTGCCAGTAGTACACTTCCGGGACTAGCTTCAGATACGCAGTATTTT; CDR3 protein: CASSTLPGLASDTQYF
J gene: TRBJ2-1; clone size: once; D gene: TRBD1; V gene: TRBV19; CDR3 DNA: TGTGCCGCCGGCCGGGACAGGGTGAGTGAGCAGTTCTTC; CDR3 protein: CAAGRDRVSEQFF
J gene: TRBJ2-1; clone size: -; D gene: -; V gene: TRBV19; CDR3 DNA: TGTGCCAGTAGTATAATTAGGGGCACCTACAATGAGCAGTTCTTC; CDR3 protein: CASSIIRGTYNEQFF
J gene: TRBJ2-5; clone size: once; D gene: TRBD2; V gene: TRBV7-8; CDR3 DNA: TGTGCCAGCAGCTTAGTAGCGGGGGGGCGCCAAGAGACCCAGTACTTC; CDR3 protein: CASSLVAGGRQETQYF
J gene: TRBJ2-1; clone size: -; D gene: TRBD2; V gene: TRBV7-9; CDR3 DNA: TGTGCCAGCAGCGGCCAGACCGAGCGGGAGCTATACAATGAGCAGTTCTTC; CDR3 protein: CASSGQTERELYNEQFF
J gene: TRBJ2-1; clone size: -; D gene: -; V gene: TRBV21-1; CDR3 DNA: TGTGCCAGCAGCAAGCTTGCGGGAGGGGCCTACAATGAGCAGTTCTTC; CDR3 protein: CASSKLAGGAYNEQFF
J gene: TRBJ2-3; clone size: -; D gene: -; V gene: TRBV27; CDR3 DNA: TGTGCCAGCAGTTCAGTTTTCCCAGATACGCAGTATTTT; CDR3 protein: CASSSVFPDTQYF
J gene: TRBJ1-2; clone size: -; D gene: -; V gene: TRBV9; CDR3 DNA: TGTGCCAGCAGCGTGTATCACAGAACAAACTATGGCTACACCTTC; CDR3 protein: CASSVYHRTNYGYTF
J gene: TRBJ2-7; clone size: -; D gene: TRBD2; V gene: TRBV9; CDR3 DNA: TGTGCCAGCAGCGGCGAGACTAGCACCATCTACGAGCAGTACTTC; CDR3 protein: CASSGETSTIYEQYF
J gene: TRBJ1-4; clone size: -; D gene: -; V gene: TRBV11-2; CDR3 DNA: TGTGCCAGCAGCTCCCTGGGGGGTCCTAATGAAAAACTGTTTTTT; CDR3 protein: CASSSLGGPNEKLFF
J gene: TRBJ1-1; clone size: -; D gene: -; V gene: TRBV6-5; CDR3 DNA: TGTGCCAGCATCCAGAGGGCAGTTAACACTGAAGCTTTCTTT; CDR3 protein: CASIQRAVNTEAFF
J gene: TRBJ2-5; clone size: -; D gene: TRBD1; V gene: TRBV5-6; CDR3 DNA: TGTGCCAGCAGCAGGGGACAGGCCCTGGGTCGGGAGTACTTC; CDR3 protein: CASSRGQALGREYF
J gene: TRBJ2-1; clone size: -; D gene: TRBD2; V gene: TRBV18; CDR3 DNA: TGTGCCAGCTCACCACGGGCTAGCGGGAGTAATGAGCAGTTCTTC; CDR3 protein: CASSPRASGSNEQFF
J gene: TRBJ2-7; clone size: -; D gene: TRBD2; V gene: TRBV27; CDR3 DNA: TGTGCCAGCAGTCCTGGTGCTAGCGGATCCTACGAGCAGTACTTC; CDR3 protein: CASSPGASGSYEQYF
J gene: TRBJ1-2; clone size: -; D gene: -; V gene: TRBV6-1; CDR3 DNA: TGTGCCAGCAGTGAAGACAGGGACTATGGCTACACCTTC; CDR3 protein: CASSEDRDYGYTF
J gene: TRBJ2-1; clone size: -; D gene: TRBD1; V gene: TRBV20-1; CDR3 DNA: TGCAGTGCTCTCCGGGACAGGGAGCAGTTCTTC; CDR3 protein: CSALRDREQFF
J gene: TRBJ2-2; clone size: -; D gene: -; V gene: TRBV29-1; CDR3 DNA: TGCAGCGTTGAAAAGCAGGGTGGGCCCGGGGAGCTGTTTTTT; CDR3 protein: CSVEKQGGPGELFF
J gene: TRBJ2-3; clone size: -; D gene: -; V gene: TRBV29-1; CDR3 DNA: TGCAGCGTTGAATCAATCGGGGGATCCACAGATACGCAGTATTTT; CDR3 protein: CSVESIGGSTDTQYF